The source of this TCR beta chain is a study of identical twins. In its sample, this clonotype was seen many times. One entry per CDR3 protein, called by TCRdb with MiXCR from the 5' RACE reads. The sample yields 350,000 to 400,000 distinct CDR3 sequences, roughly 9% seen once. With V trimmed by 5 bases and J by 7 bases, 18 bases remained unmatched. The CDR3 covers 18 residues. CDR1 is MNHEY and CDR2 is SVGAGI in the germline V gene. This clonotype was obtained from a woman in her forties or fifties in good health. The V gene is TRBV6-5, the J gene TRBJ1-5, with 9 bases that match TRBD1. Sequences were obtained from naive T cells sorted from blood. CDR3 sequence (DNA): TGTGCCAGCAGTCAAACCTTCTGGACAGGGGAGGACTTGCAGCCCCAGCATTTT. Translated: CASSQTFWTGEDLQPQHF.